The TCR beta chain under discussion was sequenced for a study of CD8+ T cells in alopecia areata. Study-wide results and limits: Uncertainty about whether baseline CD8+ expansion is linked to response remains, with one nonresponder. Persistence in scalp and blood during tofacitinib was observed for many expanded lesional clones. Scalp sequencing captures resident alphabeta T cells of normal skin too.

The germline CDR1 and CDR2 sequences are MGHDK and SYGVNS. This CDR3 is 16 amino acids long. V was pared by 1 base and J by 8 bases, with 17 bases between. Points on this clone: Antigen specificity is unknown.

Extracted from the samples, RNA was reverse transcribed into cDNA to serve as the sequencing template. TCRdb's table, derived via immunoSEQ multiplex PCR, lists solely in-frame clones and lacks some. Here the sample spans about 270,000 clones, around three fifths being singletons. Sample treatment: oral pan-JAK inhibitor, 5-10 mg twice daily. Sequencing used CD4+ T cells sorted from blood, obtained around week 53, from a patient treated with tofacitinib. The chain carries TRBV25-1 and TRBJ1-4; D remains unclear. This sequence originates from a human donor with alopecia areata. This CDR3 reads CASSESGVGEREKLFF. CDR3 bases: TGTGCCAGCAGTGAATCGGGAGTCGGGGAGCGAGAAAAACTGTTTTTT.